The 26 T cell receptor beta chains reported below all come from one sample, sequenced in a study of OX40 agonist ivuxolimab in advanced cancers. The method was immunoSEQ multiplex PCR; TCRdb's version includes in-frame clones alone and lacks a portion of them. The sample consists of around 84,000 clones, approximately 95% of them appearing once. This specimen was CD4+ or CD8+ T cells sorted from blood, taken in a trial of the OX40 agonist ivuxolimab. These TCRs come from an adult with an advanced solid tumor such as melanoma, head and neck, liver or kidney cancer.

The CDR3 coding sequence is TGTGCCACCAGCGGCCGGGACAGGGGGAGTAACGAGCAGTACTTC. Its protein product is CATSGRDRGSNEQYF. The chain recombines TRBV15 with TRBJ2-7; TRBD1 agrees at 11 bases. This CDR3 has 15 residues. The J segment lost 5 bases and the V segment lost 5 bases, leaving 8 bases of the junction unmatched. Germline CDR1 and CDR2: LNHNV and YYDKDF (reference sequence).

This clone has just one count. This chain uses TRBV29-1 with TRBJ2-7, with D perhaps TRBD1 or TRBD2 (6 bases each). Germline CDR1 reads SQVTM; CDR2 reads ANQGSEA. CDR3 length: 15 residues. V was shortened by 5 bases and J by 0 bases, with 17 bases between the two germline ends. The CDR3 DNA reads TGCAGCGTTAGTGGGCTGGAGGGGGGCTCCTACGAGCAGTACTTC. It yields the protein CSVSGLEGGSYEQYF.

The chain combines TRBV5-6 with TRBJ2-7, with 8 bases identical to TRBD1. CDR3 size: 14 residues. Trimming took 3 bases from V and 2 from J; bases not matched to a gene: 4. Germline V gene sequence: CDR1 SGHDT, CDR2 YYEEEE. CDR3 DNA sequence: TGTGCCAGCAGCTACGGACAGGGAGCCTACGAGCAGTACTTC. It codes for CASSYGQGAYEQYF. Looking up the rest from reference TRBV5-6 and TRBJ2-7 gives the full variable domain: DAGVTQSPTHLIKTRGQQVTLRCSPKSGHDTVSWYQQALGQGPQFIFQYYEEEERQRGNFPDRFSGHQFPNYSSELNVNALLLGDSALYLCASSYGQGAYEQYFGPGTRLTVT.

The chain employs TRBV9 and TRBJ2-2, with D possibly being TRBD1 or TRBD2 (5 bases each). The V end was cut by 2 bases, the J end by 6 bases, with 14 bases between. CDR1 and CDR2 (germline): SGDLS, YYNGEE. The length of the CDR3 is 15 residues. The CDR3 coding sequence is TGTGCCAGCAGCGTTTGGCAGGGCGGGTCCGGGGAGCTGTTTTTT. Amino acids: CASSVWQGGSGELFF.

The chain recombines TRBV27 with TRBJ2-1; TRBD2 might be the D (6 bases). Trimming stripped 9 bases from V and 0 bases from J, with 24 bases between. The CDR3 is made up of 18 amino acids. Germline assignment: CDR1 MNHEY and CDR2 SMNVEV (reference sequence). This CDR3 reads CASRPGGVPSTSYNEQFF. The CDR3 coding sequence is TGTGCCAGTCGCCCCGGGGGTGTGCCTAGCACCTCCTACAATGAGCAGTTCTTC.

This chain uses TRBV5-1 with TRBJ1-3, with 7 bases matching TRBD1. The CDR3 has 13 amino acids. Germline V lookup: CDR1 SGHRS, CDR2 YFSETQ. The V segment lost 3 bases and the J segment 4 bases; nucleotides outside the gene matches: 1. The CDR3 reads CASSWGQGNTIYF. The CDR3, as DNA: TGCGCCAGCAGCTGGGGACAGGGAAACACCATATATTTT.

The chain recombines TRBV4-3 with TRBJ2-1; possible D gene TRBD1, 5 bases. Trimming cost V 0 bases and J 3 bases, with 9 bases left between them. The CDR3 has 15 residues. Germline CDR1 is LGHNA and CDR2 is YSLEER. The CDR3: CASSQESRGYNEQFF. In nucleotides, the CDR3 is TGCGCCAGCAGCCAAGAATCAAGGGGCTACAATGAGCAGTTCTTC.

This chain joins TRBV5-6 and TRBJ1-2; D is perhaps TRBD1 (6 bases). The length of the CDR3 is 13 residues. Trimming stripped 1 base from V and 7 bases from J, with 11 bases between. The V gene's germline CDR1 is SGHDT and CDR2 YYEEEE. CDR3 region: CASSLTGGTGYTF. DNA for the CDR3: TGTGCCAGCAGCTTGACGGGGGGCACTGGCTACACCTTC.

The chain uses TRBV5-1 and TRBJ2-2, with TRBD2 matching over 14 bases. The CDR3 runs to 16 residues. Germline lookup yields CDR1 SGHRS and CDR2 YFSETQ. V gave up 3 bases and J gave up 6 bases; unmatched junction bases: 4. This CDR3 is CASSYGTSGSSGELFF. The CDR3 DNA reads TGCGCCAGCAGCTACGGGACTAGCGGGAGTTCCGGGGAGCTGTTTTTT.

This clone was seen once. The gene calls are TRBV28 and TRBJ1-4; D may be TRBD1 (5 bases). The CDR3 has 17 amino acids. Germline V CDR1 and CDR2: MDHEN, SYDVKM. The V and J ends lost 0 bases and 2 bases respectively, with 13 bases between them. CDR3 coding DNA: TGTGCCAGCAGTTTATGGCCGGGGGAGCCCACTAATGAAAAACTGTTTTTT. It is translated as CASSLWPGEPTNEKLFF.

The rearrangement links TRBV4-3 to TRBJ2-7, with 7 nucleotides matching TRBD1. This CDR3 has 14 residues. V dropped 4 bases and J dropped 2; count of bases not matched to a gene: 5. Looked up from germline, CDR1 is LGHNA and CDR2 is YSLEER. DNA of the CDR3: TGCGCCAGCAGCCCCGGGACAGAAACCTACGAGCAGTACTTC. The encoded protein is CASSPGTETYEQYF.

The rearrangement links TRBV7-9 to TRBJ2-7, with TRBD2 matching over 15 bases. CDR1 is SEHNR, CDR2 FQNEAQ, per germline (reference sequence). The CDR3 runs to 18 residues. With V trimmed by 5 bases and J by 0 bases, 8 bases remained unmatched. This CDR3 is CASSPGTSGRSPSYEQYF. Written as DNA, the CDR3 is TGTGCCAGCAGCCCCGGGACTAGCGGGAGGAGTCCCTCCTACGAGCAGTACTTC.

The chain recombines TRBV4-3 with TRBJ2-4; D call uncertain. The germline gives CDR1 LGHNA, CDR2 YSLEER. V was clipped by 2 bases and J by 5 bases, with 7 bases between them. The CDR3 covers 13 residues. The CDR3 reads CASSQPGENIQYF. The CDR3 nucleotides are TGCGCCAGCAGCCAACCGGGTGAAAACATTCAGTACTTC.

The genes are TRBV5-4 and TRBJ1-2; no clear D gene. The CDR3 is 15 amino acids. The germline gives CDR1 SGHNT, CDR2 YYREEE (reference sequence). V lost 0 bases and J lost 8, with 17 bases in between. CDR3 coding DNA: TGTGCCAGCAGCTTGGGCCCCGGATGGCCGGGGGGCTACACCTTC. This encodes CASSLGPGWPGGYTF. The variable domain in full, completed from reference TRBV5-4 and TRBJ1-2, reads ETGVTQSPTHLIKTRGQQVTLRCSSQSGHNTVSWYQQALGQGPQFIFQYYREEENGRGNFPPRFSGLQFPNYSSELNVNALELDDSALYLCASSLGPGWPGGYTFGSGTRLTVV.

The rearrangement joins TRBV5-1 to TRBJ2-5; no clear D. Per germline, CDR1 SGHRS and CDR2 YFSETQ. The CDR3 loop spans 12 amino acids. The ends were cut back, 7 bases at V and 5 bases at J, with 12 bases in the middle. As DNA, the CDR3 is TGCGCCAGCCACGACATATGGGAGACCCAGTACTTC. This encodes CASHDIWETQYF.

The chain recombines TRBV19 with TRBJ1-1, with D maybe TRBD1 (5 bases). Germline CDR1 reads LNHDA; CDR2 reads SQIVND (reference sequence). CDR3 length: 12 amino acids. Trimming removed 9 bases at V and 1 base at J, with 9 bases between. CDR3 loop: CASGHPNTEAFF. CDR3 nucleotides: TGTGCCAGCGGACACCCGAACACTGAAGCTTTCTTT. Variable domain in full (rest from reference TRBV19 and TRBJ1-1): DGGITQSPKYLFRKEGQNVTLSCEQNLNHDAMYWYRQDPGQGLRLIYYSQIVNDFQKGDIAEGYSVSREKKESFPLTVTSAQKNPTAFYLCASGHPNTEAFFGQGTRLTVV.

The CDR3 nucleotides read TGCGCCAGCAGCTTGGCCGGCCATGACACTGAAGCTTTCTTT. It translates to CASSLAGHDTEAFF. The chain is built from TRBV5-1 and TRBJ1-1; D remains ambiguous. Trimming removed 0 bases at V and 3 bases at J, with 9 bases between. The germline CDR1 and CDR2 sequences are SGHRS and YFSETQ. The CDR3 length is 14 residues.

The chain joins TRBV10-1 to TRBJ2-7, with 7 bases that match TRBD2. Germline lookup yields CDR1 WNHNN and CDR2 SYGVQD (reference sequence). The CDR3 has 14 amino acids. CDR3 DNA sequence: TGCGCTGGAGGGGAGGGACTCACTAACTACGAGCAGTACTTC. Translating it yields CAGGEGLTNYEQYF.

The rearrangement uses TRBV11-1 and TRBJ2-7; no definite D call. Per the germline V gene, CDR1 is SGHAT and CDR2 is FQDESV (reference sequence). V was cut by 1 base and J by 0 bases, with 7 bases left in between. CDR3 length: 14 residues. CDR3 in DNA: TGTGCCAGCAGCTTAGTAGGTAGCTCCTACGAGCAGTACTTC. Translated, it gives CASSLVGSSYEQYF.

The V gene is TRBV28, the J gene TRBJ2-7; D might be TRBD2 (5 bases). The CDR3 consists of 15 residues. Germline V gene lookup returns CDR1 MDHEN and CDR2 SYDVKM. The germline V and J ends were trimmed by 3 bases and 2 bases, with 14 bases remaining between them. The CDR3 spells CASSLFGETTYEQYF. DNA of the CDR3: TGTGCCAGCAGTTTGTTTGGGGAGACCACCTACGAGCAGTACTTC.

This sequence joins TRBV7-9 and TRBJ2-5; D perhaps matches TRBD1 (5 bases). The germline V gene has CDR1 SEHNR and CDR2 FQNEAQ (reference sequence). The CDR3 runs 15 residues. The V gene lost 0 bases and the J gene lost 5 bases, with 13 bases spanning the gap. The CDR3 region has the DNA TGTGCCAGCAGCTTAGCCCTGGGGCTTTGGGAGACCCAGTACTTC. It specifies CASSLALGLWETQYF.

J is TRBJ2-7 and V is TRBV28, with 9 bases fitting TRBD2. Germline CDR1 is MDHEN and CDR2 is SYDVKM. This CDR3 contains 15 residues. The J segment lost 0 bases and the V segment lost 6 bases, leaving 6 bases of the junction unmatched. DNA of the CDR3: TGTGCCAGCAGGTCTCTAGCGGGGTTCTCCTACGAGCAGTACTTC. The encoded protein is CASRSLAGFSYEQYF.

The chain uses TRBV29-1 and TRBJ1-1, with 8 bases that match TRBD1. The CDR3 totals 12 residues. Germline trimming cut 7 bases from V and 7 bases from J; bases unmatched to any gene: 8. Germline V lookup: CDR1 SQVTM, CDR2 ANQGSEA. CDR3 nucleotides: TGCAGCGCCCTAGGACAGGGAATTGAAGCTTTCTTT. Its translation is CSALGQGIEAFF. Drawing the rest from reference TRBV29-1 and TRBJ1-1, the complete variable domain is SAVISQKPSRDICQRGTSLTIQCQVDSQVTMMFWYRQQPGQSLTLIATANQGSEATYESGFVIDKFPISRPNLTFSTLTVSNMSPEDSSIYLCSALGQGIEAFFGQGTRLTVV.

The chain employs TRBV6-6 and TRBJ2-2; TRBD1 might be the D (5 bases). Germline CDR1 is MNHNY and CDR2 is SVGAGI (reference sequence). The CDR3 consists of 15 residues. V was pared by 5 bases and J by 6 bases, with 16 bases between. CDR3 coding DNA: TGTGCCAGCAGTAAATTAGCAGGGTTGGCCGGGGAGCTGTTTTTT. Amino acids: CASSKLAGLAGELFF.

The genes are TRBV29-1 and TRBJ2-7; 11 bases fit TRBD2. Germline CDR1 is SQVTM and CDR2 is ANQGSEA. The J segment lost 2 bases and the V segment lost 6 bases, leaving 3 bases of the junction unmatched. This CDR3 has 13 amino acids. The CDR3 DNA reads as TGCAGCGTGACTAGCGGGGCTCCCTACGAGCAGTACTTC. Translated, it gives CSVTSGAPYEQYF.

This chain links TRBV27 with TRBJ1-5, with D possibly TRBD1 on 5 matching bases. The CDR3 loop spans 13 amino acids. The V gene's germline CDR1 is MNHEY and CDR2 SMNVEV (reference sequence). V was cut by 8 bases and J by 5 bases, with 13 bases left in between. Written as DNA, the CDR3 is TGTGCCAGCGGTCAGTGGGGCGATCAGCCCCAGCATTTT. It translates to CASGQWGDQPQHF.